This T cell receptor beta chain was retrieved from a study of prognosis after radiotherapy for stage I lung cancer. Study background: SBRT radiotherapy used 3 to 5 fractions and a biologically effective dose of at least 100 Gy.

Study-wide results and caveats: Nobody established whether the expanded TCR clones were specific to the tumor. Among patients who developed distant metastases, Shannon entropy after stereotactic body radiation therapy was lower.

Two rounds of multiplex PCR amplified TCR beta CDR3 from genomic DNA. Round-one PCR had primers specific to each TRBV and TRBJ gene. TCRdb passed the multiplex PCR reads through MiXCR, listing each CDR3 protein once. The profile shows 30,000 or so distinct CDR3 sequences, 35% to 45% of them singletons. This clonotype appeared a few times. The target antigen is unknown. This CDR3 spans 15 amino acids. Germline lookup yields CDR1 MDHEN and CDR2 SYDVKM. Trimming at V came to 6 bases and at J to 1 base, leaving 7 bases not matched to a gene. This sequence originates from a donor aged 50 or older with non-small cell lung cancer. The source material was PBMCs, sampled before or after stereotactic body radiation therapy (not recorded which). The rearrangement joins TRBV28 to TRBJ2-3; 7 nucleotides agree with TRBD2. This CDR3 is CASSPAGARTDTQYF. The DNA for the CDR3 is TGTGCCAGCAGCCCGGCGGGAGCGCGCACAGATACGCAGTATTTT.